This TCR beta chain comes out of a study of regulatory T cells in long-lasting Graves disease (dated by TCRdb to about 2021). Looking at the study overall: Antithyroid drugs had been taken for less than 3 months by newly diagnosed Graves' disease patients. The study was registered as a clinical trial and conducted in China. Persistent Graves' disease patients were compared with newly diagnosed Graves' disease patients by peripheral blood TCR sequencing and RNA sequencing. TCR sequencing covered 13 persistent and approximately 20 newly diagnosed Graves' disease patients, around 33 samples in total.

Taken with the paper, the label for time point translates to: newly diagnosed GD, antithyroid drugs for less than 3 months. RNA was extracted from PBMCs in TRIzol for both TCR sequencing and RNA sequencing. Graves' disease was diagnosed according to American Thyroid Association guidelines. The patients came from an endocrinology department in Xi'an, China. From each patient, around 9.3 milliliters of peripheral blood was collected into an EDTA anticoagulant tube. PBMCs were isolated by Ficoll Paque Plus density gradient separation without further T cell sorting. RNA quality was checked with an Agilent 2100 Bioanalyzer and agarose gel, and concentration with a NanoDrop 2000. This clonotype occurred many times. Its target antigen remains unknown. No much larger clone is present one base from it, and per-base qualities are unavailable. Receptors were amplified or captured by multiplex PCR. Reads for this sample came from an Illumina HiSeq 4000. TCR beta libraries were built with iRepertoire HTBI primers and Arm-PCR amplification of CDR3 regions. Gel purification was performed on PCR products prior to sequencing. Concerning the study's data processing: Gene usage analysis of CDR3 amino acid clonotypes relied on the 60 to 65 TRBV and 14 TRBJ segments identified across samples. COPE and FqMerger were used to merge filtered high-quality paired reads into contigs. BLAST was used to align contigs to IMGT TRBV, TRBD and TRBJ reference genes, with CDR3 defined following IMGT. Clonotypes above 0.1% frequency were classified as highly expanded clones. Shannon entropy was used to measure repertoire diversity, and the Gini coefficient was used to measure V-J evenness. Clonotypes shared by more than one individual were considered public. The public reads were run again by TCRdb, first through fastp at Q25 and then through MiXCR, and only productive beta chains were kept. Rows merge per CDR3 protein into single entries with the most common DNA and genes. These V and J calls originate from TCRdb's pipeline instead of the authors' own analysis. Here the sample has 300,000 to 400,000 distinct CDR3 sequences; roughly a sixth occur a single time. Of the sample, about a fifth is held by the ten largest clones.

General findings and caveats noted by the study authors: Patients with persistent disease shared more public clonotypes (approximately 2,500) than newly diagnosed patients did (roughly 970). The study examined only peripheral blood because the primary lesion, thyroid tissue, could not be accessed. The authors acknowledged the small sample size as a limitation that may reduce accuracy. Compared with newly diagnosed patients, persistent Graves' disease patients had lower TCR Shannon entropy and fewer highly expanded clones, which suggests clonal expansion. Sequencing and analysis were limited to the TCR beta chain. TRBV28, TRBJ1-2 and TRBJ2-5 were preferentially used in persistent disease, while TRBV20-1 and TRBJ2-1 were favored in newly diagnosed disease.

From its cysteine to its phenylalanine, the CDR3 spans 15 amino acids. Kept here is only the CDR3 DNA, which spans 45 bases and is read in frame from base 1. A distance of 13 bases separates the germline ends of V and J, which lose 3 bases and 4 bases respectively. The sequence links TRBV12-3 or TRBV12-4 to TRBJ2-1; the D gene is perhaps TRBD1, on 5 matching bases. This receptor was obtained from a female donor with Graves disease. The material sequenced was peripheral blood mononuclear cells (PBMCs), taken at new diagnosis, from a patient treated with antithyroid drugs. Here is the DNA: TGTGCCAGCAGTTTCAAGGGGTGGGAATACAATGAGCAGTTCTTC. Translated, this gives CASSFKGWEYNEQFF.